A few counts support the clone carrying this T cell receptor (beta chain). Its target is unknown. The data belong to a study of T-cell reconstitution after alpha-beta-depleted transplantation in children. Study results and caveats: Among T cells one year after transplant, newly produced cells accounted for most counts and diversity. About two months after transplant, alpha-beta T cells reportedly came from several hundred expanded graft clones. Day-60 TCRbeta diversity that was high in some patients was derived from surviving recipient T cells and thymic progenitors.

The V end was cut by 6 bases, the J end by 4 bases, with 16 bases between. Germline values: CDR1 SEHNR, CDR2 FQNEAQ (reference sequence). CDR3 length equals 14 residues. The library targeted TCRbeta and was prepared with unique molecular identifiers. One entry per CDR3 protein results from TCRdb running MiXCR on the PCR reads. The table lists some 290,000 distinct CDR3 sequences, over 20% of them singletons. This sample comprised PBMCs, mostly from graft donor cells, obtained 180 days after TCRalphabeta/CD19-depleted stem cell transplant. The gene calls are TRBV7-9 and TRBJ2-7; TRBD1 is a possible D gene (6 bases). The sequence was collected from a male patient younger than 18 who had a stem cell transplant for acute lymphoblastic leukemia, so the T cells may come from the graft donor. CDR3 in DNA: TGTGCCAGCAGACCAGGGGCGGCGCTTTACGAGCAGTACTTC. Translated, it gives CASRPGAALYEQYF.